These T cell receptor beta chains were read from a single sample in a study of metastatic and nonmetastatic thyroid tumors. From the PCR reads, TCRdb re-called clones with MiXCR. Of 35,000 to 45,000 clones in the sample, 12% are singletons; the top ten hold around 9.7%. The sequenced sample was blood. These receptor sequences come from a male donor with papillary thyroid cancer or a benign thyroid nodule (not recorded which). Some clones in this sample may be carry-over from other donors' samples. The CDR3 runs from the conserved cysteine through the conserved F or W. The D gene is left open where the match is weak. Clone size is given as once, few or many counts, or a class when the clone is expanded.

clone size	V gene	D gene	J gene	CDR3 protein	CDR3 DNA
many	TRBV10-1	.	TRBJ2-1	CASSVTVGHEQFF	TGCGCCAGCAGTGTGACGGTCGGCCATGAGCAGTTCTTC
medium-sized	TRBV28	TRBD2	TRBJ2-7	CASSLFSGRYEQYF	TGTGCCAGCAGTTTATTTAGCGGGCGCTACGAGCAGTACTTC
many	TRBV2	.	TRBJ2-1	CASFQYSYNEQFF	TGTGCCAGCTTTCAATATTCCTACAATGAGCAGTTCTTC
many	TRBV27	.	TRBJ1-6	CASSLWGNNSPLHF	TGTGCCAGCAGTTTATGGGGTAACAATTCACCCCTCCACTTT
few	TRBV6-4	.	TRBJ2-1	CASSLSGVRGEQFF	TGTGCCAGCAGCTTATCGGGAGTCCGGGGTGAGCAGTTCTTC
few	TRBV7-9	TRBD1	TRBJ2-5	CASSSSQGQGWETQYF	TGTGCCAGCAGCTCATCCCAGGGACAGGGATGGGAGACCCAGTACTTC
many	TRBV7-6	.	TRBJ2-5	CASSLARGISGETQYF	TGTGCCAGCAGCTTAGCGCGGGGAATCTCGGGAGAGACCCAGTACTTC
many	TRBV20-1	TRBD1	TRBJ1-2	CSAKDRGEYYGYTF	TGCAGTGCTAAGGACAGGGGCGAATACTATGGCTACACCTTC
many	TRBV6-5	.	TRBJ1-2	CASSYLGPGYGYTF	TGTGCCAGCAGTTACTTAGGCCCAGGCTATGGCTACACCTTC
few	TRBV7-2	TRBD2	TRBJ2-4	CASSPRTSGSKNIQYF	TGTGCCAGCAGCCCCCGGACTAGCGGGAGCAAGAACATTCAGTACTTC